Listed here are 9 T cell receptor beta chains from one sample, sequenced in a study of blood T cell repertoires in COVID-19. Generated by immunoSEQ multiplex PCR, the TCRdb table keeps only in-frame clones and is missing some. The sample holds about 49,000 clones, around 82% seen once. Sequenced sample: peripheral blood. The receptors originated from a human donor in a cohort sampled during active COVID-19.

Written as DNA, the CDR3 is TGTGCCAGCAGGGACACCTTTAACTATGGCTACACCTTC. Encoded protein: CASRDTFNYGYTF. The gene calls are TRBV28 and TRBJ1-2; possible D gene TRBD1, 5 bases. This CDR3 has 13 residues. Trimming took 6 bases from V and 1 from J, leaving 9 bases between them. The germline V gene encodes CDR1 MDHEN and CDR2 SYDVKM.

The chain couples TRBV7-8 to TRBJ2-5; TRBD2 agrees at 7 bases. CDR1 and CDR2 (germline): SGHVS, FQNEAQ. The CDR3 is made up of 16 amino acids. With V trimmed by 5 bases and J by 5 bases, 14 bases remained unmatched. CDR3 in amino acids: CASSLYLAGAGETQYF. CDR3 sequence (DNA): TGTGCCAGCAGCCTCTATCTGGCGGGAGCTGGGGAGACCCAGTACTTC.

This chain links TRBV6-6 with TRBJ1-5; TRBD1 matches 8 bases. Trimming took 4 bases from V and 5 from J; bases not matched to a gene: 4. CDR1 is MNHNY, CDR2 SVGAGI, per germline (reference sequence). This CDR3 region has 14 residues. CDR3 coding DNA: TGTGCCAGCAGTTCGGACAGGGCCTATCAGCCCCAGCATTTT. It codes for CASSSDRAYQPQHF.

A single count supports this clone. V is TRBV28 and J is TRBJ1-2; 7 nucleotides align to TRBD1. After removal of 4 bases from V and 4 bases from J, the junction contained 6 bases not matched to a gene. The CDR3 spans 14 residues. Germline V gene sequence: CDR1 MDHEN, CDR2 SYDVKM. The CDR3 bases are TGTGCCAGCAGTTCCGGCCACAGGGGCTATGGCTACACCTTC. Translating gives CASSSGHRGYGYTF.

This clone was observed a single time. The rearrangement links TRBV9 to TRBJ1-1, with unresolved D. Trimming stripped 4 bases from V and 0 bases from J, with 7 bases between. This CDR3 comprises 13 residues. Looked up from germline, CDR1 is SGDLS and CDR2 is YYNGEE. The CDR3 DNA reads TGTGCCAGCAGCTTATCAGTGAACACTGAAGCTTTCTTT. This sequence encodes CASSLSVNTEAFF.

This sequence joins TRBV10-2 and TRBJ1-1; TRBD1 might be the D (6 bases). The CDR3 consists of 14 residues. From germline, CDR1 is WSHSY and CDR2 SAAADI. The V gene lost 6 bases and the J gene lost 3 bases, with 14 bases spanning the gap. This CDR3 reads CASREGGWDTEAFF. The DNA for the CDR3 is TGCGCCAGCAGAGAAGGGGGATGGGACACTGAAGCTTTCTTT.

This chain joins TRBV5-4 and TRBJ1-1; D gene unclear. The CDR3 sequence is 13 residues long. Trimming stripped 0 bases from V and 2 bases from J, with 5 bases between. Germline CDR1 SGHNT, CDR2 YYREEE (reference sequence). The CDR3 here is CASSLALNTEAFF. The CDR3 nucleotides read TGTGCCAGCAGCTTGGCCCTTAACACTGAAGCTTTCTTT.

The CDR3 sequence: CASSLVGWDSLNMGYTF. As DNA, the CDR3 is TGTGCCAGCAGCTTAGTGGGGTGGGACAGCCTAAACATGGGCTACACCTTC. The chain links TRBV11-2 to TRBJ1-2; TRBD1 matches at 7 bases. The germline V gene encodes CDR1 SGHAT and CDR2 FQNNGV. Trimming cost V 1 base and J 8 bases; bases outside gene matches: 16. This CDR3 has 17 residues.

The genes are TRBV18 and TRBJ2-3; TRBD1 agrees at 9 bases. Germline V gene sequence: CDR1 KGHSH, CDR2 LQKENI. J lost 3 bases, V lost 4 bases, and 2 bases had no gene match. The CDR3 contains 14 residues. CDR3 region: CASSRQGDTDTQYF. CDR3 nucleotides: TGTGCCAGCTCACGACAGGGGGATACAGATACGCAGTATTTT. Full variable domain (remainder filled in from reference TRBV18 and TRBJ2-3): NAGVMQNPRHLVRRRGQEARLRCSPMKGHSHVYWYRQLPEEGLKFMVYLQKENIIDESGMPKERFSAEFPKEGPSILRIQQVVRGDSAAYFCASSRQGDTDTQYFGPGTRLTVL.